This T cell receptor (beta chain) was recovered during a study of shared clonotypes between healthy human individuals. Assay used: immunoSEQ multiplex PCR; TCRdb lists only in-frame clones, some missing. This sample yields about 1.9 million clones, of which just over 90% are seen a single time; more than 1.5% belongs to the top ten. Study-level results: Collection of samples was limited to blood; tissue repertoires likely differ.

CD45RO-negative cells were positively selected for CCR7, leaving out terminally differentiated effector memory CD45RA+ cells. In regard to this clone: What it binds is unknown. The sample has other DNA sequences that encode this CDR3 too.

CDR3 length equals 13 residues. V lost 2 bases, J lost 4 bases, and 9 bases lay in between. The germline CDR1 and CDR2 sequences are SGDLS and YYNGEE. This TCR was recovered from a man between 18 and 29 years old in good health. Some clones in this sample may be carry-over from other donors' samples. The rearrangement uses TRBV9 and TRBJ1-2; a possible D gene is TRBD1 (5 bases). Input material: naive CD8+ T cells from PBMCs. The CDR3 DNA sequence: TGTGCCAGCAGCGTGGGAGGGGCCTATGGCTACACCTTC. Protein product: CASSVGGAYGYTF.